Here is one TCR beta chain with its context. Terminally differentiated effector memory CD45RA+ cells were left out of the naive CD8 fraction, which was CD45RO-negative and positively selected for CCR7. This sample stems from a study of shared clonotypes between healthy human individuals. TCRdb keeps only in-frame clones here, not all; method: immunoSEQ multiplex PCR. The sample has over 2,000,000 clones, around 93% seen once; the top ten hold approximately 1.6%. V lost 1 base, J lost 5 bases, and 13 bases lay in between. The CDR3 has 15 residues. Looked up from germline, CDR1 is SGHRS and CDR2 is YFSETQ.

Material: naive CD8+ T cells from PBMCs. V gene TRBV5-1 combines with J gene TRBJ2-1; D gene uncertain. This receptor was identified in a man between 18 and 29 years old in good health. Some clones in this sample may be carry-over from other donors' samples. The CDR3 sequence is CASSLLGSNDNEQFF. In DNA form, the CDR3 reads TGCGCCAGCAGCTTGTTAGGGTCTAACGACAATGAGCAGTTCTTC.